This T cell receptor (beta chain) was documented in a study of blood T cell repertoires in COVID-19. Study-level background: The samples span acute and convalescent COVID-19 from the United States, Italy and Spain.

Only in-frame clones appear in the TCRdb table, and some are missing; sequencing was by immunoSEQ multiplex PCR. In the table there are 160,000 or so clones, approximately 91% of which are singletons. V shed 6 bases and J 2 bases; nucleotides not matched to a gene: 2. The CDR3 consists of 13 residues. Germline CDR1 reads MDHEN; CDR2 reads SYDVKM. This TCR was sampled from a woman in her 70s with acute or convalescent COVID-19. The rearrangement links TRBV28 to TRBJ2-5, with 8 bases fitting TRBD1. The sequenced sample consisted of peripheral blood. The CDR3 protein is CASRWDRQETQYF. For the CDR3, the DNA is TGTGCCAGCAGGTGGGACAGGCAAGAGACCCAGTACTTC.